The TCR beta chain described here comes from a study of monozygotic twins with inflammatory bowel disease. Study-wide results and caveats: Whether twins were concordant or discordant made no difference to repertoire similarity, possibly from limited power. Healthy twins showed more clonotype sharing with others than IBD patients, especially patients with disease activity. Healthy co-twins had higher TCRbeta inverse Simpson diversity than their IBD twins.

Unsorted whole blood yielded the total RNA, with T cells left unselected. In regard to this clonotype: Its antigen is unknown.

One entry per CDR3 protein, without DNA, is what TCRdb gives after re-calling the 5' RACE reads. The sample data list under 200,000 distinct CDR3 sequences. This receptor was identified in a human donor with ulcerative colitis or Crohn's disease, or a healthy co-twin of an affected twin (not recorded which). The specimen sequenced was blood.

The CDR3 sequence: CASSLEGAGGYTF. This rearrangement joins TRBV5-1 to TRBJ1-2; TCRdb proposes TRBD1, but this gene call is untestable without DNA. CDR3 length: 13 amino acids. Per the germline V gene, CDR1 is SGHRS and CDR2 is YFSETQ.